Following are 23 T cell receptor beta chains from one sample sequenced in a study of CD8+ T cells in alopecia areata. Treatment of the sample: oral pan-JAK inhibitor, 5-10 mg twice daily. Following extraction, RNA underwent reverse transcription to cDNA, which served as the sequencing template. Assay: immunoSEQ multiplex PCR; the TCRdb copy retains only in-frame clones and omits some. This table has 100,000 to 150,000 clones, 61% appearing once. Sequences were derived from CD4+ T cells sorted from blood, sampled at week 4, from a patient treated with tofacitinib. These receptors were taken from a human donor with alopecia areata.

This rearrangement joins TRBV13 to TRBJ2-5; weak D call: TRBD1 (6 bases). CDR1 and CDR2 (germline): PRHDT, FYEKMQ (reference sequence). Trimming removed 4 bases from V and 6 bases from J, with 15 bases in between. The CDR3 contains 14 residues. The CDR3 reads CASSYRARGKTQYF. The CDR3 coding sequence is TGTGCCAGCAGCTACAGGGCCAGGGGAAAGACCCAGTACTTC.

V usage is TRBV20-1 and J usage is TRBJ2-5, with D uncertain. V gave up 7 bases and J gave up 1 base, with 7 bases separating them. Per germline, CDR1 DFQATT and CDR2 SNEGSKA (reference sequence). This CDR3 is built from 11 residues. The CDR3 DNA follows: TGCAGTGATCGGACCCAAGAGACCCAGTACTTC. Its protein is CSDRTQETQYF.

The genes are TRBV19 and TRBJ2-1, with D maybe TRBD2 (5 bases). Germline loops: CDR1 LNHDA, CDR2 SQIVND (reference sequence). This CDR3 has 13 amino acids. The V and J ends lost 7 bases and 3 bases respectively, with 10 bases between them. CDR3 coding DNA: TGTGCCAGTATGGAGGCGGGCTACAATGAGCAGTTCTTC. Translation gives CASMEAGYNEQFF.

This clone has just a few counts. The V call is TRBV23-1, the J call TRBJ1-1; the D is unclear. TRBV23-1 falls under the ORF class, with uncertain function. Trimming pared 0 bases from V and 0 bases from J, leaving 8 bases between. The CDR3 consists of 15 residues. The CDR3 bases are TGCGCCAGCAGTCAATCGAGCGCCCTGAACACTGAAGCTTTCTTT. Protein product: CASSQSSALNTEAFF.

This clone was counted only a few times. This sequence joins TRBV29-1 and TRBJ1-2; 7 bases are a match to TRBD1. V dropped 4 bases and J dropped 5; count of bases not matched to a gene: 7. Germline V gene data show CDR1 as SQVTM and CDR2 as ANQGSEA. CDR3 size: 13 residues. In DNA, the CDR3 is TGCAGCGTTGGCAAGGAGACAGGGTATGGCTACACCTTC. The encoded protein is CSVGKETGYGYTF.

The rearrangement joins TRBV30 to TRBJ2-2; the D call may be TRBD1 or TRBD2 (5 bases each). The V gene's germline CDR1 is GTSNPN and CDR2 SVGIG (reference sequence). The ends were cut back, 2 bases at V and 2 bases at J, with 12 bases in the middle. This CDR3 is 15 amino acids long. The chain's CDR3 is CAWSPRGGNTGELFF. In DNA form, the CDR3 reads TGTGCCTGGAGTCCTCGTGGGGGTAACACCGGGGAGCTGTTTTTT.

There are a few counts of this clone. The V and J genes are TRBV7-6 and TRBJ2-3, with D hard to call. The CDR3 extends over 12 amino acids. Trimming cost V 5 bases and J 3 bases, with 6 bases left between them. In germline, CDR1 is SGHVS, CDR2 FNYEAQ. Here the CDR3 DNA reads TGTGCCAGCAGCCCTAGAACAGATACGCAGTATTTT. Translated, it gives CASSPRTDTQYF.

The table lists this clone with a few counts. The gene calls are TRBV4-2 and TRBJ1-2; the match to TRBD1 covers 7 bases. J was trimmed by 0 bases and V by 2 bases; bases with no gene match: 6. Germline loops: CDR1 LGHNA, CDR2 YNFKEQ. CDR3 length: 16 amino acids. CDR3 loop: CASSQREGAANYGYTF. The CDR3 DNA is TGTGCCAGCAGCCAAAGGGAGGGGGCTGCTAACTATGGCTACACCTTC.

The genes are TRBV5-1 and TRBJ2-2, with D possibly being TRBD1 (6 bases). In germline, CDR1 is SGHRS, CDR2 YFSETQ. V gave up 6 bases and J gave up 4 bases, with 22 bases separating them. The CDR3 sequence is 17 residues long. CDR3 sequence (DNA): TGCGCCAGCAAGGGCCAGAAAGGGGGAGATGGCACCGGGGAGCTGTTTTTT. This sequence encodes CASKGQKGGDGTGELFF. The full variable domain, with the rest looked up from reference TRBV5-1 and TRBJ2-2, is KAGVTQTPRYLIKTRGQQVTLSCSPISGHRSVSWYQQTPGQGLQFLFEYFSETQRNKGNFPGRFSGRQFSNSRSEMNVSTLELGDSALYLCASKGQKGGDGTGELFFGEGSRLTVL.

This clone has a handful of counts. One end of the junction does not line up with germline, which may come from a read error. The chain combines TRBV20-1 with TRBJ2-1; no clear D. This CDR3 spans 11 amino acids. CDR1 DFQATT and CDR2 SNEGSKA come from the germline V gene (reference sequence). CDR3 in amino acids: CSAGDLERRFF. The CDR3 DNA reads TGCAGTGCTGGAGACCTGGAGAGGCGGTTCTTC.

This chain connects TRBV7-9 to TRBJ2-5; D gene uncertain. The V and J ends lost 9 bases and 3 bases respectively, with 11 bases between them. The CDR3 spans 12 residues. Germline values: CDR1 SEHNR, CDR2 FQNEAQ (reference sequence). The CDR3 DNA sequence: TGTGCCAGTGGTATCGGAGAAGAGACCCAGTACTTC. This encodes CASGIGEETQYF.

The rearrangement uses TRBV30 and TRBJ2-5, with TRBD1 matching over 8 bases. The CDR3 spans 16 residues. CDR1 and CDR2 (germline): GTSNPN, SVGIG (reference sequence). After removal of 4 bases from V and 4 bases from J, the junction contained 14 bases not matched to a gene. The CDR3 here is CAWTGGTFPRGETQYF. CDR3 coding DNA: TGTGCCTGGACAGGGGGCACTTTTCCTCGCGGAGAGACCCAGTACTTC.

The chain has TRBV5-1 and TRBJ1-1; D is ambiguous. V was pared by 0 bases and J by 6 bases, with 18 bases between. CDR1 is SGHRS and CDR2 is YFSETQ in the germline V gene. This CDR3 has 16 residues. This CDR3 reads CASSLVSLDLKAEAFF. CDR3 nucleotides: TGCGCCAGCAGCTTGGTGTCTCTTGACCTGAAAGCTGAAGCTTTCTTT.

CDR3: CASSPTGRGPRTDTQYF. As DNA, the CDR3 is TGTGCCAGCAGCCCTACAGGAAGGGGTCCTAGGACAGATACGCAGTATTTT. This chain joins TRBV5-4 and TRBJ2-3; a possible D gene is TRBD1 (5 bases). Looked up from germline, CDR1 is SGHNT and CDR2 is YYREEE (reference sequence). This CDR3 has 17 amino acids. Between the trimmed V and J ends, which lost 4 bases and 3 bases, there was a span of 21 bases.

This clone showed up just a few times. This chain joins TRBV19 and TRBJ2-1, with D possibly being TRBD1 (5 bases). CDR1 is LNHDA and CDR2 is SQIVND in the germline V gene (reference sequence). Trimming took off 6 bases at V and 6 bases at J, with 15 bases between the two ends. This CDR3 region has 14 residues. The CDR3 nucleotides read TGTGCCAGTAGCAACGGGCGTAGGGGCAATGAGCAGTTCTTC. It yields the protein CASSNGRRGNEQFF. Drawing the rest from reference TRBV19 and TRBJ2-1, the complete variable domain is DGGITQSPKYLFRKEGQNVTLSCEQNLNHDAMYWYRQDPGQGLRLIYYSQIVNDFQKGDIAEGYSVSREKKESFPLTVTSAQKNPTAFYLCASSNGRRGNEQFFGPGTRLTVL.

The chain uses TRBV7-3 and TRBJ2-1; 8 bases match TRBD2. Per germline, CDR1 SGHTA and CDR2 FQGTGA. J lost 5 bases, V lost 0 bases, and 3 bases had no gene match. The CDR3 runs to 15 residues. The CDR3 DNA is TGTGCCAGCAGCTTAACTGGGACTAGGAACAATGAGCAGTTCTTC. Its protein is CASSLTGTRNNEQFF.

This clone is deemed medium-sized. This chain links TRBV14 with TRBJ2-3; 8 nucleotides align to TRBD2. CDR1 and CDR2 (germline): SGHDN, FVKESK. The trim removed 3 bases at V and 5 bases at J, leaving 4 bases unmatched. The CDR3 spans 14 residues. The CDR3 loop is CASSQYREGDTQYF. The CDR3 nucleotides read TGTGCCAGCAGCCAGTATCGGGAGGGAGATACGCAGTATTTT.

This clone turned up a few times. The V gene is TRBV4-2, the J gene TRBJ1-4, with D perhaps matching TRBD1 (5 bases). The germline V gene encodes CDR1 LGHNA and CDR2 YNFKEQ. Trimming left V 5 bases short and J 8 bases short, with 21 bases between. CDR3 length: 16 residues. CDR3 sequence reads: CASSSLSGKSREKLFF. Written as DNA, the CDR3 is TGTGCCAGCAGCTCCCTCTCAGGGAAGTCGAGAGAAAAACTGTTTTTT.

This clone was seen only a few times. This chain joins TRBV29-1 and TRBJ2-3; 12 bases line up with TRBD1. The V segment lost 7 bases and the J segment 6 bases; nucleotides outside the gene matches: 8. Germline V CDR1 and CDR2: SQVTM, ANQGSEA. The CDR3 spans 14 residues. In DNA form, the CDR3 reads TGCAGCGCCATACCGGGACAGGGGGCGGATACGCAGTATTTT. It encodes CSAIPGQGADTQYF.

The rearrangement uses TRBV6-5 and TRBJ1-2; D is undetermined. Germline loops: CDR1 MNHEY, CDR2 SVGAGI. Between the trimmed V and J ends, which lost 6 bases and 3 bases, there was a span of 8 bases. There are 12 residues in the CDR3. The CDR3 spells CASRPRDYGYTF. CDR3 in DNA: TGTGCCAGCAGGCCGAGGGACTATGGCTACACCTTC.

This chain uses TRBV7-3 with TRBJ2-3; tentatively, D is TRBD2 (7 bases). This CDR3 spans 20 amino acids. V lost 5 bases to trimming and J lost 3 bases, with 30 bases between them. In germline, CDR1 is SGHTA, CDR2 FQGTGA. The CDR3 spells CASSNERRGLLRGRTDTQYF. The CDR3 nucleotides read TGTGCCAGCAGCAACGAAAGGCGGGGGCTGCTGCGAGGTAGAACAGATACGCAGTATTTT.

The genes are TRBV27 and TRBJ2-6; possible D gene TRBD1, 6 bases. This CDR3 region has 17 residues. V dropped 5 bases and J dropped 0 bases, with 14 bases sitting between them. Germline V gene lookup returns CDR1 MNHEY and CDR2 SMNVEV (reference sequence). The CDR3 loop is CASSADPRGSGANVLTF. DNA of the CDR3: TGTGCCAGCAGTGCGGATCCCAGGGGCTCTGGGGCCAACGTCCTGACTTTC.

The chain is built from TRBV4-1 and TRBJ2-1; 10 bases fit TRBD1. Germline V gene sequence: CDR1 MGHRA, CDR2 YSYEKL. With 0 bases clipped from V and 1 base from J, the junction kept 3 bases outside the gene matches. The CDR3 has 17 residues. The chain's CDR3 is CASSQDRDRGSYNEQFF. CDR3 bases: TGCGCCAGCAGCCAAGATCGGGACAGGGGTTCCTACAATGAGCAGTTCTTC.